This entry concerns a single T cell receptor (beta chain). Germline V CDR1 and CDR2: MNHEY, SVGAGI. With V trimmed by 6 bases and J by 6 bases, 3 bases remained unmatched. The CDR3 runs 14 residues. The sample comes from a study of blood T cell repertoires in COVID-19. Study at large: COVID-19 samples from acute and convalescent phases originated in the United States, Italy and Spain. In each case, the material was cDNA or gDNA derived from T cells, B-cell-depleted T cells, or PBMCs.

The protocol was immunoSEQ multiplex PCR, while the TCRdb copy is restricted to in-frame clones and leaves out a portion. The table includes 150,000 or so clones, approximately 87% detected once. The TCR was taken from a woman aged 50 to 60 who had recovered from COVID-19. Sequences were obtained from PBMCs or T cells enriched from blood (not recorded which). The chain is built from TRBV6-5 and TRBJ1-4; 11 nucleotides line up with TRBD1. CDR3 amino acids: CASRWTGGDEKLFF. DNA of the CDR3: TGTGCCAGCAGGTGGACAGGGGGCGATGAAAAACTGTTTTTT.